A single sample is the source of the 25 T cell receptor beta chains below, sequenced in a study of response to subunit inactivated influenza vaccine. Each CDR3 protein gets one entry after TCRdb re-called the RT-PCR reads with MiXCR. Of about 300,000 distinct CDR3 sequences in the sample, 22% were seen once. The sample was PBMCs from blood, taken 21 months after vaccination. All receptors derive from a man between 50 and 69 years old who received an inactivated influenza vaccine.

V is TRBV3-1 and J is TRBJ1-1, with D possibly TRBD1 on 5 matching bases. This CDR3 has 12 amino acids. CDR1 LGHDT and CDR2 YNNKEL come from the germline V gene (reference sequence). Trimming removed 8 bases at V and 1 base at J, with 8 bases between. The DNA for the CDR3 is TGTGCCAGCCAAACAGGGAACACTGAAGCTTTCTTT. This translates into CASQTGNTEAFF.

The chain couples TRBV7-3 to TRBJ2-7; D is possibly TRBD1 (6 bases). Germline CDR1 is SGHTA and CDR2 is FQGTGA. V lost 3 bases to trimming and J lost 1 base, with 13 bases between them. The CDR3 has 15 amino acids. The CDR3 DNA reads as TGTGCCAGCAGCTTGGACAGTACATCGTCCTACGAGCAGTACTTC. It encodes CASSLDSTSSYEQYF.

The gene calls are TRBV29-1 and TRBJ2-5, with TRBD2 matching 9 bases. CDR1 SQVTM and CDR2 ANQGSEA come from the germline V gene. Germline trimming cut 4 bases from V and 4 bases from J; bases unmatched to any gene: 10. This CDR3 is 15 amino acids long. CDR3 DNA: TGCAGCGTTGCCAGACCGGGACTAGCAGGAGAGACCCAGTACTTC. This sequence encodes CSVARPGLAGETQYF.

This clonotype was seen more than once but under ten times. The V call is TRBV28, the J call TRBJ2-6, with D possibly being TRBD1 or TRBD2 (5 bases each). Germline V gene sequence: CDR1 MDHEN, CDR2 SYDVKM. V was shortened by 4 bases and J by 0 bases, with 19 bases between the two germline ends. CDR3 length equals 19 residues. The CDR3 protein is CASSSVRVRESSGANVLTF. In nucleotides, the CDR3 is TGTGCCAGCAGTTCCGTAAGGGTCAGGGAGAGCTCTGGGGCCAACGTCCTGACTTTC.

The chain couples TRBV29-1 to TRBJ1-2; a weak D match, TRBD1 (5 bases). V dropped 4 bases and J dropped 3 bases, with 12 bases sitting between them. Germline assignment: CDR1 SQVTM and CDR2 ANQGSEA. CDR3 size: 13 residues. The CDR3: CSVVVGVYYGYTF. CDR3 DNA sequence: TGCAGCGTTGTTGTGGGGGTCTACTATGGCTACACCTTC.

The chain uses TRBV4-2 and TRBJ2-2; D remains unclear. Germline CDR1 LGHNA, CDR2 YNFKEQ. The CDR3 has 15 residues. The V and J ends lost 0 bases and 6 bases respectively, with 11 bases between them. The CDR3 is CASSQEIGVAGELFF. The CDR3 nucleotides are TGTGCCAGCAGCCAAGAAATTGGGGTGGCCGGGGAGCTGTTTTTT.

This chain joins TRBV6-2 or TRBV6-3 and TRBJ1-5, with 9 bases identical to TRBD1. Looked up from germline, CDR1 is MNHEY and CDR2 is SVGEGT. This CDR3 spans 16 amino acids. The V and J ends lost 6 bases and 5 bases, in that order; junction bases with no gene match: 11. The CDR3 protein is CASRRQGVFNYQPQHF. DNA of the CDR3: TGTGCCAGCAGACGACAGGGGGTTTTCAACTATCAGCCCCAGCATTTT.

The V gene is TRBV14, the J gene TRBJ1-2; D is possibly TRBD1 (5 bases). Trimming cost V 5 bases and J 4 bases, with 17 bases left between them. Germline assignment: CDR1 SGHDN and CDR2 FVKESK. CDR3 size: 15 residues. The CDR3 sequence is CASSALVGDIYGYTF. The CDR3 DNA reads TGTGCCAGCAGCGCGTTGGTGGGGGATATCTATGGCTACACCTTC.

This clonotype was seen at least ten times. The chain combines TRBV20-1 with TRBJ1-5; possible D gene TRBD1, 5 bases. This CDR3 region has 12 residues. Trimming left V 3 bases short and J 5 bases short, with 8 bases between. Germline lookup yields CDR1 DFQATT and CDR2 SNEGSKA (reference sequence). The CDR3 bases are TGCAGTGCTAGGGTGGGGGATCAGCCCCAGCATTTT. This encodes CSARVGDQPQHF.

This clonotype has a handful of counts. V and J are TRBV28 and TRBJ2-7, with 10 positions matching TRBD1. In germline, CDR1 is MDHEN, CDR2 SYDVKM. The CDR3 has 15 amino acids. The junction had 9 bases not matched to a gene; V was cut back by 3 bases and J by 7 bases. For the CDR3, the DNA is TGTGCCAGCAGTTTGGGACAGGGGCCCATTGGAGAGCAGTACTTC. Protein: CASSLGQGPIGEQYF.

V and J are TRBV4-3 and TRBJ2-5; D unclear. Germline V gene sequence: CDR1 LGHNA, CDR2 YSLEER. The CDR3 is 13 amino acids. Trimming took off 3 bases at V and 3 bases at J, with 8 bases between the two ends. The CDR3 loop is CASSHGRKETQYF. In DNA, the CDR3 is TGCGCCAGCAGCCACGGCCGGAAAGAGACCCAGTACTTC.

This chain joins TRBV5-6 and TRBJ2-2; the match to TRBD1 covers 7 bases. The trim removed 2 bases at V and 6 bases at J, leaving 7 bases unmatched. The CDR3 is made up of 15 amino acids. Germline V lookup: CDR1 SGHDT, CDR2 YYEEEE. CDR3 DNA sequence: TGTGCCAGCAGCTTAACAGGGGCTTCCGCCGGGGAGCTGTTTTTT. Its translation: CASSLTGASAGELFF.

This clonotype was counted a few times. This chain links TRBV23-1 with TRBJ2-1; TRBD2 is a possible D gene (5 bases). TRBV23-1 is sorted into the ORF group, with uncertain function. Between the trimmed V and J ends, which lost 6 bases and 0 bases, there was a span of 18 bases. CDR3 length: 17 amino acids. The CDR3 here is CASRPSEGPSSYNEQFF. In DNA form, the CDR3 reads TGCGCCAGCAGACCCAGTGAGGGCCCAAGCTCCTACAATGAGCAGTTCTTC.

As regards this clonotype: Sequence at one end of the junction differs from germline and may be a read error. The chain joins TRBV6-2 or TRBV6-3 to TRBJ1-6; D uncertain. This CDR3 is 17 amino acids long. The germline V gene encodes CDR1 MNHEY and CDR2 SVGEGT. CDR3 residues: CASKLSSLGSYNSALHF. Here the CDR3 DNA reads TGTGCCAGCAAGCTGTCATCTTTGGGCTCCTATAATTCAGCCCTCCACTTT.

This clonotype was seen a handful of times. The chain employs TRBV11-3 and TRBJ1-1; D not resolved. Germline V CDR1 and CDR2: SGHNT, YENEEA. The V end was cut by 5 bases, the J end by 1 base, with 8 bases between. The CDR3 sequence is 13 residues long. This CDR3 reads CASSAKRNTEAFF. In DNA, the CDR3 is TGTGCCAGCAGCGCAAAAAGGAACACTGAAGCTTTCTTT.

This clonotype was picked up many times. This CDR3 is CSVEGRQANTEAFF. The CDR3 nucleotides read TGCAGCGTTGAAGGCCGGCAGGCGAACACTGAAGCTTTCTTT. The chain recombines TRBV29-1 with TRBJ1-1; unclear D gene. Germline loops: CDR1 SQVTM, CDR2 ANQGSEA. V was trimmed by 1 base and J by 1 base, leaving 10 bases between them. The CDR3 length is 14 residues. The entire variable domain, with the rest obtained from reference TRBV29-1 and TRBJ1-1, is as follows: SAVISQKPSRDICQRGTSLTIQCQVDSQVTMMFWYRQQPGQSLTLIATANQGSEATYESGFVIDKFPISRPNLTFSTLTVSNMSPEDSSIYLCSVEGRQANTEAFFGQGTRLTVV.

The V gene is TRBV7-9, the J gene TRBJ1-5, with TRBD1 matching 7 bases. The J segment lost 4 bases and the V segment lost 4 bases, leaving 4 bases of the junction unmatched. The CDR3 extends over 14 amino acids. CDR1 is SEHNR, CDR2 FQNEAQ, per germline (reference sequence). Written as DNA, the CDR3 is TGTGCCAGCAGCTCGACACAGGGGAATCAGCCCCAGCATTTT. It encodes CASSSTQGNQPQHF.

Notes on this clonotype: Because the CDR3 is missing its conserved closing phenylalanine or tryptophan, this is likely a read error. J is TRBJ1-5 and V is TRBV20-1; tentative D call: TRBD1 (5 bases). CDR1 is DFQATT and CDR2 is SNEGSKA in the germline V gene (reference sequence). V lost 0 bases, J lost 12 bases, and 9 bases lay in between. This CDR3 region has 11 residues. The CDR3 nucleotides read TGCAGTGCTAGAGACAGGGAGTTCCAGCATCTT. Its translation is CSARDREFQHL.

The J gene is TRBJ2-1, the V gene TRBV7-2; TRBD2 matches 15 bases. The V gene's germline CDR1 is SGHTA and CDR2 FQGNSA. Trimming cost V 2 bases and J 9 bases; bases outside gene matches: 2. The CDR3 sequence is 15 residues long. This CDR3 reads CASSLQGLAGGEQFF. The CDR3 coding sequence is TGTGCCAGCAGCTTACAGGGACTAGCGGGAGGTGAGCAGTTCTTC.

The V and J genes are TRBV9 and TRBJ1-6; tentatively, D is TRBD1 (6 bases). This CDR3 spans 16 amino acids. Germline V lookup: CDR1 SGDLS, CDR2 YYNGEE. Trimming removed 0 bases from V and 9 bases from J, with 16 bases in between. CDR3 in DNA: TGTGCCAGCAGCGTAGACGCGGGGGCTGGGTCTTCACCCCTCCACTTT. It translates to CASSVDAGAGSSPLHF.

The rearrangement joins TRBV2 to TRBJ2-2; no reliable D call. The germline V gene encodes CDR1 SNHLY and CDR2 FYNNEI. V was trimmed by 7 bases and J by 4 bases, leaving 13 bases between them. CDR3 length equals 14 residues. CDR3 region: CASMIFDTTGELFF. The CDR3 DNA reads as TGTGCCAGCATGATCTTCGATACCACCGGGGAGCTGTTTTTT.

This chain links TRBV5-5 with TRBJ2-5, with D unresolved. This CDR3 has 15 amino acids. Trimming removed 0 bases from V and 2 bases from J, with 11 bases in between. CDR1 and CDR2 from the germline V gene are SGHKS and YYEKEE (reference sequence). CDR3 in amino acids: CASSLAAGPQETQYF. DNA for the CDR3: TGTGCCAGCAGCTTGGCCGCAGGACCGCAAGAGACCCAGTACTTC.

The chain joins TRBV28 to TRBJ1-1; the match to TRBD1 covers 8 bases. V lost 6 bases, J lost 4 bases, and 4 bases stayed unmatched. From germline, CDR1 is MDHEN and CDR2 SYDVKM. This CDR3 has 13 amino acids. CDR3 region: CASRLQGATEAFF. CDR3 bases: TGTGCCAGCAGGCTCCAGGGGGCCACTGAAGCTTTCTTT.

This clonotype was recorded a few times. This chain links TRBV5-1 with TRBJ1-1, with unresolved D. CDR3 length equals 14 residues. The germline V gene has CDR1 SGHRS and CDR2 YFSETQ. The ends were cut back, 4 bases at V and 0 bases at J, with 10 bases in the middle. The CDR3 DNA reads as TGCGCCAGCAGCCCGGACGGATTGAACACTGAAGCTTTCTTT. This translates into CASSPDGLNTEAFF.

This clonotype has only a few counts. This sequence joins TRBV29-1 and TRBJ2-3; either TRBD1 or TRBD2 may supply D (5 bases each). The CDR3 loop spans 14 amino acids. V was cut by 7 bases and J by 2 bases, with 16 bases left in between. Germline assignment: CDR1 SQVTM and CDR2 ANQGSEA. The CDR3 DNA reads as TGCAGCGCCCTGCCGGGGCTGATCACAGATACGCAGTATTTT. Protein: CSALPGLITDTQYF.